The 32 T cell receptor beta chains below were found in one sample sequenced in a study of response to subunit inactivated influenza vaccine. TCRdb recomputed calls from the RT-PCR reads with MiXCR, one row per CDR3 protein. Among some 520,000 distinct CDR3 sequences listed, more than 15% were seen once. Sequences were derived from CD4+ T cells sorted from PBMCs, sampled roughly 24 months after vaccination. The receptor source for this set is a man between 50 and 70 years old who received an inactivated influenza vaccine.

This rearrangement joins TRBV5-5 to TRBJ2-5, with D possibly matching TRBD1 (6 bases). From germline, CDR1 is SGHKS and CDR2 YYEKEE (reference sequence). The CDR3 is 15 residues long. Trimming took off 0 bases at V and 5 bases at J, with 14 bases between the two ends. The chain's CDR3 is CASSLDQGRQETQYF. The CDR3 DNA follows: TGTGCCAGCAGCTTGGATCAGGGGCGTCAGGAGACCCAGTACTTC. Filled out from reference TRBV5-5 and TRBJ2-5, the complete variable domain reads DAGVTQSPTHLIKTRGQQVTLRCSPISGHKSVSWYQQVLGQGPQFIFQYYEKEERGRGNFPDRFSARQFPNYSSELNVNALLLGDSALYLCASSLDQGRQETQYFGPGTRLLVL.

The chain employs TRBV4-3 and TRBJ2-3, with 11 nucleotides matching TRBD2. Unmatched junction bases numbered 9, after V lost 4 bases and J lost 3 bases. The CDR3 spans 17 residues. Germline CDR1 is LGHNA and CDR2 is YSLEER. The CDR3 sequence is CASSLILAGDGTDTQYF. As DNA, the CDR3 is TGCGCCAGCAGCCTAATACTAGCGGGAGACGGGACAGATACGCAGTATTTT.

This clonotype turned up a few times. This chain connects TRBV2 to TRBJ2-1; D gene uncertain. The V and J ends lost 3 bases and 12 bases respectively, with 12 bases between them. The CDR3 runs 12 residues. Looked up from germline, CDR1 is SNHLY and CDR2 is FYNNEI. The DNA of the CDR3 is TGTGCCAGCAGTGACAATCGGGTAGGGCAGTTCTTC. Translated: CASSDNRVGQFF.

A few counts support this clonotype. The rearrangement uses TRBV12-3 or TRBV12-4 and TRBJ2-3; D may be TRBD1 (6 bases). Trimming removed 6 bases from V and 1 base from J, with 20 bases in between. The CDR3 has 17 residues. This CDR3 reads CASSPERLGAGTDTQYF. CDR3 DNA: TGTGCCAGCAGCCCGGAAAGGCTGGGGGCCGGCACAGATACGCAGTATTTT.

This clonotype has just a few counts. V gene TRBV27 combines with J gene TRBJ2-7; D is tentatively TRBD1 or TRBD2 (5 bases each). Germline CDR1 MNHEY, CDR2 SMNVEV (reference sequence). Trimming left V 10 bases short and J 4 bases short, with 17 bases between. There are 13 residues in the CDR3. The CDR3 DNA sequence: TGTGCCATCTCAGGGACGGCCGAATACGAGCAGTACTTC. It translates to CAISGTAEYEQYF.

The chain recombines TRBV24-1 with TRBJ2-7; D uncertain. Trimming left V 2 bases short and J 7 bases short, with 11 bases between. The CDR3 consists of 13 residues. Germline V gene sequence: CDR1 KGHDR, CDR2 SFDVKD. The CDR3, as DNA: TGTGCCACCAGTGATTCGTTCCTGCCGGAGCAGTACTTC. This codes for CATSDSFLPEQYF.

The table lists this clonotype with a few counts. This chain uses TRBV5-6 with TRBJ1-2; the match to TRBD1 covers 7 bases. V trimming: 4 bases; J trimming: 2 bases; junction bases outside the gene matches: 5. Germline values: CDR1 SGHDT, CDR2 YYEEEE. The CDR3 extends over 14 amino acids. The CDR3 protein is CASSAQGQNYGYTF. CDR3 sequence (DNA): TGTGCCAGCAGCGCACAGGGACAGAACTATGGCTACACCTTC.

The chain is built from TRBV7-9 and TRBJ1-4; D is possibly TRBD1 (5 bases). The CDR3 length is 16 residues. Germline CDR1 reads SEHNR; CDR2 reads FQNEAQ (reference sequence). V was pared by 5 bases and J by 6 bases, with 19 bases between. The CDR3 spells CASSPKPRLGDEKLFF. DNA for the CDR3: TGTGCCAGCAGCCCCAAGCCCCGTCTGGGGGATGAAAAACTGTTTTTT.

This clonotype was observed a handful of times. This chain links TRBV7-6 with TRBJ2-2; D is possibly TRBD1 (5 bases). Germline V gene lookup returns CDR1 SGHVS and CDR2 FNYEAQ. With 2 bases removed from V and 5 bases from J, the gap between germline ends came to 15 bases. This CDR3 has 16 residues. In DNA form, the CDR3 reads TGTGCCAGCAGCTTAAGGTCCGGACACCCGACCGGGGAGCTGTTTTTT. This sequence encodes CASSLRSGHPTGELFF.

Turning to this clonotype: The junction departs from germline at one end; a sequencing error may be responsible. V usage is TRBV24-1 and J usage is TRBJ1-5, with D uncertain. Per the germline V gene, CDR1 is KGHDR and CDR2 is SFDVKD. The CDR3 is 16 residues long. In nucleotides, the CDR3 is TGTGCCACCTGTGACCCCCGTTTAGGGCGCTGTCAGCCCCAGCATTTT. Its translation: CATCDPRLGRCQPQHF.

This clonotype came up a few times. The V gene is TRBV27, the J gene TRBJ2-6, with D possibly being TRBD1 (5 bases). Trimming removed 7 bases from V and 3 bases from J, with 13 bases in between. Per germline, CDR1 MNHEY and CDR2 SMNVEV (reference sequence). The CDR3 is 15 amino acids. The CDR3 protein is CASTLLGLGANVLTF. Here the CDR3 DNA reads TGTGCCAGCACTCTCCTGGGGCTTGGGGCCAACGTCCTGACTTTC.

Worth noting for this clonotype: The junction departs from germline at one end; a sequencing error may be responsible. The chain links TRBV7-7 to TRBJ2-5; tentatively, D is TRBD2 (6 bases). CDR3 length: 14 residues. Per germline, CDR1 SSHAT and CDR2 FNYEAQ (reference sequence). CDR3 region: CASSLIEGGETQYF. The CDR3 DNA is TGTGCTAGCAGCTTAATCGAGGGAGGCGAGACCCAGTACTTC.

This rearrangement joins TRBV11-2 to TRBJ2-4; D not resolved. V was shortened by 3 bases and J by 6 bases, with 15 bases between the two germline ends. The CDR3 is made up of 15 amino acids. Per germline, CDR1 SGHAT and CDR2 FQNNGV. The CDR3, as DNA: TGTGCCAGCAGCTTTGAGGAGAGGTATGGAAACATTCAGTACTTC. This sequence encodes CASSFEERYGNIQYF.

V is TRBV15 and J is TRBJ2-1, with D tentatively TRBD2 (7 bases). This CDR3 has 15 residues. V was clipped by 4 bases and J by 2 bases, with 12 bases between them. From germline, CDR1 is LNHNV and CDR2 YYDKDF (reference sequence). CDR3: CATSTLRGPYNEQFF. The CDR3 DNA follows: TGTGCCACCAGCACCCTGCGGGGGCCCTACAATGAGCAGTTCTTC.

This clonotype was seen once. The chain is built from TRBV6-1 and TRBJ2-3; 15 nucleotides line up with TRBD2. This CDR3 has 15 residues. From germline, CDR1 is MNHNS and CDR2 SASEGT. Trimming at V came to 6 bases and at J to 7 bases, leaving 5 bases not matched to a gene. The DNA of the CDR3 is TGTGCCAGCAGAGGGACTAGCGGGGGGTTAAATACGCAGTATTTT. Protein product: CASRGTSGGLNTQYF.

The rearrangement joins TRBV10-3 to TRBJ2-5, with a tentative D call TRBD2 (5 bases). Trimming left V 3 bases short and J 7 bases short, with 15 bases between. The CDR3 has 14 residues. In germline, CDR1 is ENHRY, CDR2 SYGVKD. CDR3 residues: CAISDQRTVGTQYF. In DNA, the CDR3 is TGTGCCATCAGTGACCAGCGGACGGTGGGGACCCAGTACTTC.

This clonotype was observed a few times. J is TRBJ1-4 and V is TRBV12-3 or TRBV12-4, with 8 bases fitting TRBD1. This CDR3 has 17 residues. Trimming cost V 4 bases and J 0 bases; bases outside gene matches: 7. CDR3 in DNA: TGTGCCAGCAGTTGGACAGGGATGGTAGCAACTAATGAAAAACTGTTTTTT. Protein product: CASSWTGMVATNEKLFF.

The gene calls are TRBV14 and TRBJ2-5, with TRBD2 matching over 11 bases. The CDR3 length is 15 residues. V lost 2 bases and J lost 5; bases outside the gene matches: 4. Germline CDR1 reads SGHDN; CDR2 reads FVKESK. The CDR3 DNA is TGTGCCAGCAGCCAATTCGGGACTAGCGGTGAGACCCAGTACTTC. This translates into CASSQFGTSGETQYF.

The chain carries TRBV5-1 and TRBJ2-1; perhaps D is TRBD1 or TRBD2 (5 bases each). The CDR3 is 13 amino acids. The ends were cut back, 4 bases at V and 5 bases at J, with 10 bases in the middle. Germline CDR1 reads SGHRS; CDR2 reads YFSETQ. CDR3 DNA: TGCGCCAGCAGCACCGGGGCCAACAATGAGCAGTTCTTC. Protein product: CASSTGANNEQFF.

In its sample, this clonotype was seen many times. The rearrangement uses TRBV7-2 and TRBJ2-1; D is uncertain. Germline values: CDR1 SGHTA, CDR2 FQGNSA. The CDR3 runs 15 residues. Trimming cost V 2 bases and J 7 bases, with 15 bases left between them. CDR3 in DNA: TGTGCCAGCAGCTTATCCCCCTCGGTGGGTAATGAGCAGTTCTTC. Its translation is CASSLSPSVGNEQFF. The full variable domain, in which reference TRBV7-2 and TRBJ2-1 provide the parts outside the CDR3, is GAGVSQSPSNKVTEKGKDVELRCDPISGHTALYWYRQSLGQGLEFLIYFQGNSAPDKSGLPSDRFSAERTGGSVSTLTIQRTQQEDSAVYLCASSLSPSVGNEQFFGPGTRLTVL.

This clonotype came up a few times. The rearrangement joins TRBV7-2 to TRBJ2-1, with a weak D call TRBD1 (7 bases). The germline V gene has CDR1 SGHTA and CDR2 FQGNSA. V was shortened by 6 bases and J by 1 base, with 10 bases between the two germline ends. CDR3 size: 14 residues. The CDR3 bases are TGTGCCAGCAGGGCGGGACAGTCCTACAATGAGCAGTTCTTC. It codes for CASRAGQSYNEQFF.

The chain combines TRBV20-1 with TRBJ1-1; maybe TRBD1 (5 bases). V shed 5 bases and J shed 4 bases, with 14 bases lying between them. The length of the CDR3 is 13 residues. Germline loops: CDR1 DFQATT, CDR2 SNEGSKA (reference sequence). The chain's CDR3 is CSARGGGVTEAFF. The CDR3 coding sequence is TGCAGTGCTCGAGGTGGGGGGGTCACTGAAGCTTTCTTT.

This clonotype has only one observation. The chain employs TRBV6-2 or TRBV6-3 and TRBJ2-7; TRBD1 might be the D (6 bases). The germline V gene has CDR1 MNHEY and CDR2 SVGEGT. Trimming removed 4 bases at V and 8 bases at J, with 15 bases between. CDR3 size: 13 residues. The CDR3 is CASSFTGQYQQYF. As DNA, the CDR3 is TGTGCCAGCAGTTTCACAGGGCAATACCAGCAGTACTTC.

In DNA, the CDR3 is TGTGCCAGCAGTTACGGCAGGGTGGTTGACAATGAGCAGTTCTTC. Translation: CASSYGRVVDNEQFF. V usage is TRBV6-5 and J usage is TRBJ2-1; tentative D call: TRBD1 (5 bases). The CDR3 has 15 amino acids. Germline V CDR1 and CDR2: MNHEY, SVGAGI. V dropped 2 bases and J dropped 5 bases, with 13 bases sitting between them.

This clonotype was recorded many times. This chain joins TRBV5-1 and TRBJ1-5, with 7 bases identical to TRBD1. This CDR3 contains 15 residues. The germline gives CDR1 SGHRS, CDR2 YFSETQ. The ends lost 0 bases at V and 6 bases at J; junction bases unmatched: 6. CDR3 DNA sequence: TGCGCCAGCAGCTTGGGAGGGGGCGTGGGTCAGCCCCAGCATTTT. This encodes CASSLGGGVGQPQHF.

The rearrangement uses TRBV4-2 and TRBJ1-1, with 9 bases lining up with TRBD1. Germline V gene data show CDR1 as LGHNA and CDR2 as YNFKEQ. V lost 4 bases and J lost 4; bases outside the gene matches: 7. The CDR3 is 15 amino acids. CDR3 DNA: TGTGCCAGCAGCCGGAGGGACAGGGAGAGCACTGAAGCTTTCTTT. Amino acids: CASSRRDRESTEAFF.

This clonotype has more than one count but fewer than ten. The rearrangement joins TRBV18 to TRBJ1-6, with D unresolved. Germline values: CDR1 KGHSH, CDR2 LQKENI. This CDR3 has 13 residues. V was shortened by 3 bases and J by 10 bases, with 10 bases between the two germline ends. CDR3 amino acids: CASSPGPGSPLHF. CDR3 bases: TGTGCCAGCTCACCTGGCCCCGGATCACCCCTCCACTTT.

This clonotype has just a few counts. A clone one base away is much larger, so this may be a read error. CDR3 coding DNA: TGTGCCAGCAGTACGGACAGAAGCACAGATACGCAGTATTTT. Translated, it gives CASSTDRSTDTQYF. The chain employs TRBV2 and TRBJ2-3, with D perhaps matching TRBD1 (6 bases). This CDR3 is 14 amino acids long. Trimming pared 5 bases from V and 0 bases from J, leaving 9 bases between. Germline V CDR1 and CDR2: SNHLY, FYNNEI.

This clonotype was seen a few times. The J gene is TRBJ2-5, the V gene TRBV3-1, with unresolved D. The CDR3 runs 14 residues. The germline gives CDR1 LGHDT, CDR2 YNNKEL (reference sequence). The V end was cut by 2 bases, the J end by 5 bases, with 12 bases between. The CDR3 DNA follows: TGTGCCAGCAGCCAAAACCCGTTCGGGGAGACCCAGTACTTC. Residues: CASSQNPFGETQYF.

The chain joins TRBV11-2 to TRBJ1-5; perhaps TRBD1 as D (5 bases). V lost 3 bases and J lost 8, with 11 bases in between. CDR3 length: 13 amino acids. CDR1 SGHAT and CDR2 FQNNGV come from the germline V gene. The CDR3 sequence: CASSLGGREPQHF. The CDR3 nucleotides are TGTGCCAGCAGCTTGGGGGGTCGGGAGCCCCAGCATTTT.

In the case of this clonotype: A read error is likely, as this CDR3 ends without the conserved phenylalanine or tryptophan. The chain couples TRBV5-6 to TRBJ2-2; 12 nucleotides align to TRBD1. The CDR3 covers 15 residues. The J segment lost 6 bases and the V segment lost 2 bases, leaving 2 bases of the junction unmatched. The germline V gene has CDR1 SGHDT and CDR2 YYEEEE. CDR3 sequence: CASSFRDRGPGELFV. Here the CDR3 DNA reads TGTGCCAGCAGCTTCCGGGACAGGGGGCCCGGGGAGCTGTTTGTT.

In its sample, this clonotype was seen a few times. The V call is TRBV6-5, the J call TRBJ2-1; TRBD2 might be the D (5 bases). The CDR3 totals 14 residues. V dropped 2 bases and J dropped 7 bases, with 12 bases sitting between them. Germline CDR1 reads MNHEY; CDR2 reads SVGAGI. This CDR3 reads CASSYDYSRNEQFF. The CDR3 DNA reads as TGTGCCAGCAGTTACGACTACTCTCGGAATGAGCAGTTCTTC.